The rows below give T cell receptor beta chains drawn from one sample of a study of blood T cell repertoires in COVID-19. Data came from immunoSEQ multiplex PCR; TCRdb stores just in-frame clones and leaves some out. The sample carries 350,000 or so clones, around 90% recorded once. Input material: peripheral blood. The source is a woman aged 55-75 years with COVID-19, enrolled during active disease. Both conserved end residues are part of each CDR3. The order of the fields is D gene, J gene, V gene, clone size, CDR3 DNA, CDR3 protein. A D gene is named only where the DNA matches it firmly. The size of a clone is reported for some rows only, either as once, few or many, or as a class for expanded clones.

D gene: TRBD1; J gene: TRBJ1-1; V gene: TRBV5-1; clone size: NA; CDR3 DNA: TGCGCCAGCAGCTTGGTGGACAGGGGTGGGACTGAAGCTTTCTTT; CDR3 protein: CASSLVDRGGTEAFF
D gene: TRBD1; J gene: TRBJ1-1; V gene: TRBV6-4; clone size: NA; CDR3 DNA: TGTGCCAGCAGTGAGGGCAGGGGGCGCATAGCTTTCTTT; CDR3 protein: CASSEGRGRIAFF
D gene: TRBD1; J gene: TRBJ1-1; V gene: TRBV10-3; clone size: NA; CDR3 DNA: TGTGCCACCCAACCAGGACAGGGGGCCTACACTGAAGCTTTCTTT; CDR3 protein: CATQPGQGAYTEAFF
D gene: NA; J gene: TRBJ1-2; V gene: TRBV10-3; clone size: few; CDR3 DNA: TGTGCCATCGGGGCCATGTATGGCTACACCTTC; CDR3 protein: CAIGAMYGYTF
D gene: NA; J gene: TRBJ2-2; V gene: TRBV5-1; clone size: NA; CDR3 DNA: TGCGCCAGCACTACCTCTCCTCAGGTCAACACCGGGGAGCTGTTTTTT; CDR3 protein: CASTTSPQVNTGELFF
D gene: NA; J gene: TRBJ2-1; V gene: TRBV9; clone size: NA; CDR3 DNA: TGTGCCAGCAGCGCGCGGGACTTCGGCGAGTCGGATGAGCAGTTCTTC; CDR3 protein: CASSARDFGESDEQFF
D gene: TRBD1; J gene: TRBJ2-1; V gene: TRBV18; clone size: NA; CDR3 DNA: TGTGCCAGCTCACCGACTCTAGGGACAGGGGCCAACTACAATGAGCAGTTCTTC; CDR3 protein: CASSPTLGTGANYNEQFF
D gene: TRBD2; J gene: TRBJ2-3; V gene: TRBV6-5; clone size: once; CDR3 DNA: TGTGCCAGCAGTTACATGGGGGGGAGGAGCACAGATACGCAGTATTTT; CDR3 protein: CASSYMGGRSTDTQYF
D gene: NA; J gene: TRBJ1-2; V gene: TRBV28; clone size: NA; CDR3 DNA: TGTGCCAGCAGTTTTGTGTTCACAGGACAGACTAACTATGGCTACACCTTC; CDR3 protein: CASSFVFTGQTNYGYTF
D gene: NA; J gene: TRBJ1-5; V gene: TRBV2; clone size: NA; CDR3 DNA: TGTGCTAGCCGGGGCAGCCTCTTTTCGGGGGGTAGCAATCAGCCCCAGCATTTT; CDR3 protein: CASRGSLFSGGSNQPQHF
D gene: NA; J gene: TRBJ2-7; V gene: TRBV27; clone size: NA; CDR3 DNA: TGTGCCAGCAGCTCCGGGACTCTAACCTACGAGCAGTACTTC; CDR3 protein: CASSSGTLTYEQYF
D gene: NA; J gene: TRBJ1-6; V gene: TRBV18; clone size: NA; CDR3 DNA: TGTGCCAGCTCACCCGACGGCCTAGGCTCCTATAATTCACCCCTCCACTTT; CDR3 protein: CASSPDGLGSYNSPLHF
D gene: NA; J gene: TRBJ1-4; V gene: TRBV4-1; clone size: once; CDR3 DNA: TGCGCCAGCAGCCAAGGGTTGACAGCTACTAATGAAAAACTGTTTTTT; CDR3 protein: CASSQGLTATNEKLFF
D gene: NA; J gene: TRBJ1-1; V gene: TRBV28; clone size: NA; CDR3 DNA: TGTGCCAGCAGTTTACAGGGGACGGTTGGGACTGAAGCTTTCTTT; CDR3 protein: CASSLQGTVGTEAFF
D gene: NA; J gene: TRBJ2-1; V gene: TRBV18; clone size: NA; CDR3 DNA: TGTGCCAGCTCACCGAACTATGAGCAGTTCTTC; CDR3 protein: CASSPNYEQFF
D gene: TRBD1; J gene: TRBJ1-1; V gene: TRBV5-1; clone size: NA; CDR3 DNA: TGCGCCAGCAGCGGGACAGTTTTGGATACTGAAGCTTTCTTT; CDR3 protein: CASSGTVLDTEAFF
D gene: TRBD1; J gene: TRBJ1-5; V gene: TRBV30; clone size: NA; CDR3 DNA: TGTGCCTGGAGCCGGGACAGGGGACCTAATAGCAATCAGCCCCAGCATTTT; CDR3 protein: CAWSRDRGPNSNQPQHF
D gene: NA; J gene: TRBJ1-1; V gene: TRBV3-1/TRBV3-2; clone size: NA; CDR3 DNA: TGTGCCAGCAGCCAAGTAGCGACGGCGAACACTGAAGCTTTCTTT; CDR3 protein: CASSQVATANTEAFF
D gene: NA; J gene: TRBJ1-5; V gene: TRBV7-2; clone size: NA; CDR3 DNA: TGTGCCAGCAGCTTTTCGGGCAATCAGCCCCAGCATTTT; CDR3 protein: CASSFSGNQPQHF
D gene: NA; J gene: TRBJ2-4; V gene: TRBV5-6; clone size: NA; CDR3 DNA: TGTGCCAGCAGCTTGGGAGGACTTCTAGCCAAAAACATTCAGTACTTC; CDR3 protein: CASSLGGLLAKNIQYF
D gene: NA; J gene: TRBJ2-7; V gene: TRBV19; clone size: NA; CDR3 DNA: TGTGCCAGTAGTCCGATAGGGGTGAGTGGCGAGCAGTACTTC; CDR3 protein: CASSPIGVSGEQYF
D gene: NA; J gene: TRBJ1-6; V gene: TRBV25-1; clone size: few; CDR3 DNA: TGTGCCAGCAGTGAATTTAGTAATTCACCCCTCCACTTT; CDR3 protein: CASSEFSNSPLHF
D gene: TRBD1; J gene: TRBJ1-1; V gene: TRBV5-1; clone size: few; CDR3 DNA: TGCGCCAGCAGCTGGACCGGGACAGGGGGCACTGAAGCTTTCTTT; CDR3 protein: CASSWTGTGGTEAFF
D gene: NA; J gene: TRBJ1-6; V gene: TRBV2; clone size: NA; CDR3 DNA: TGTGCCAGCAGCCCAATTAATTCACCCCTCCACTTT; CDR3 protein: CASSPINSPLHF
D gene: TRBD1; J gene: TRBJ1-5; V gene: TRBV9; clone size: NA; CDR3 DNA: TGTGCCAGCAGCGCCCCCGGGACAGGGAATCAGCCCCAGCATTTT; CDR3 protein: CASSAPGTGNQPQHF
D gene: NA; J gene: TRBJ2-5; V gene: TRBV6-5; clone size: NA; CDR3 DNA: TGTGCCAGCAGTTACCATGCCAGCCAAGAGACCCAGTACTTC; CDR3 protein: CASSYHASQETQYF
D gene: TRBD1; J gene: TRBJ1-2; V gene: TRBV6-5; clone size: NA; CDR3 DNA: TGTGCCAGCAGTTACACGGGACAGGGTGCTGGCTACACCTTC; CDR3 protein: CASSYTGQGAGYTF
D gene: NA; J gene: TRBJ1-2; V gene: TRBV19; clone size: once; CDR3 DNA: TGTGCCAGTATGCAGAAACCGTATGGCTACACCTTC; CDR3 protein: CASMQKPYGYTF